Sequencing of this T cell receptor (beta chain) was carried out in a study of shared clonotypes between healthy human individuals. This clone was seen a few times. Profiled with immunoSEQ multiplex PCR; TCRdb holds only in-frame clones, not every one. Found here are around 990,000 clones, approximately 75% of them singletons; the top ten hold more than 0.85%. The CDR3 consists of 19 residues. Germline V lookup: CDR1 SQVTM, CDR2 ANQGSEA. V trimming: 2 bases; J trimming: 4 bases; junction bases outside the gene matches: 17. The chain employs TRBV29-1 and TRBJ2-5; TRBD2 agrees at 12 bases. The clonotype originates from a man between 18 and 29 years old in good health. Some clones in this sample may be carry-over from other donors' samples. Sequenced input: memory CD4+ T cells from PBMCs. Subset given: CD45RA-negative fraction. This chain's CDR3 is CSVESVLGLAGGPPETQYF. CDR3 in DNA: TGCAGCGTTGAATCCGTGTTAGGTCTAGCGGGAGGGCCCCCAGAGACCCAGTACTTC.